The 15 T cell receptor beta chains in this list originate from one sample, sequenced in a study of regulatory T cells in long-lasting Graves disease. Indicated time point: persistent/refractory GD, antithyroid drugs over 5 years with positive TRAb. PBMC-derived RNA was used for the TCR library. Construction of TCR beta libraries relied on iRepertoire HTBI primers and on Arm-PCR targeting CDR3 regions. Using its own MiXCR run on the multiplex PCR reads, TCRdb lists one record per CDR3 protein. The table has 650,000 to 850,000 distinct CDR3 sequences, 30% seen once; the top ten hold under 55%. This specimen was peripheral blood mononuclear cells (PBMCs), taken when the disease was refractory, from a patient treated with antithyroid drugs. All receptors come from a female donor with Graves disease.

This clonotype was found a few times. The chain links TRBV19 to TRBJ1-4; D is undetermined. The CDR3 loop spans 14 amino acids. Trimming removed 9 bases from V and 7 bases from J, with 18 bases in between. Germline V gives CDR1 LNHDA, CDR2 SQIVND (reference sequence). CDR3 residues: CASTKREGFEKLFF. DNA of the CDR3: TGTGCCAGCACAAAAAGGGAAGGCTTTGAAAAACTGTTTTTT.

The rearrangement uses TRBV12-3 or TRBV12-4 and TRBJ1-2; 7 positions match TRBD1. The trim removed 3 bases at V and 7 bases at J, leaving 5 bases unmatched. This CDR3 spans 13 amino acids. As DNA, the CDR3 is TGTGCCAGCAGTTTGGGGACAGTGGGTGGCTACACCTTC. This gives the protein CASSLGTVGGYTF.

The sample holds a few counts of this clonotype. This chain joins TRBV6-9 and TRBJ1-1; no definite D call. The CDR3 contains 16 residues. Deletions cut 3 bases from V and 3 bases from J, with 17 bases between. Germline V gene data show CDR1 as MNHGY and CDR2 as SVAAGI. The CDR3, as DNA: TGTGCCAGCAGTTACGGACGGATTAGACTCGACACTGAAGCTTTCTTT. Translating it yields CASSYGRIRLDTEAFF.

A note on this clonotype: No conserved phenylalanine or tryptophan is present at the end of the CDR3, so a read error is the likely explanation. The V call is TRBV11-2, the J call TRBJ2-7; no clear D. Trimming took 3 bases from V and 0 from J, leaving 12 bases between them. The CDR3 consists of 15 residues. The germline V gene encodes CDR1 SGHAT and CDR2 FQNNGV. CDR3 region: CASSFRGARSYEQYL. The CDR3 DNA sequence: TGTGCCAGCAGCTTCCGTGGAGCCCGCTCCTACGAGCAGTACCTC.

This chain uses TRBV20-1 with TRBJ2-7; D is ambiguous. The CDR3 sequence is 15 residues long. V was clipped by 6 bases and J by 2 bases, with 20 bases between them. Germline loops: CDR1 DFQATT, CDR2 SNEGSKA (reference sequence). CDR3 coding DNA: TGCAGTGCAGCCTCGGACGCCTGGCGAACCTACGAGCAGTACTTC. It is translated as CSAASDAWRTYEQYF.

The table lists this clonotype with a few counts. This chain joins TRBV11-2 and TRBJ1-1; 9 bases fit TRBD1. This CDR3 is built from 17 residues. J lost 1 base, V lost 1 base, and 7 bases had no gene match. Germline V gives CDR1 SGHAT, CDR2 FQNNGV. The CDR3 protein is CASSLVLGQGTNTEAFF. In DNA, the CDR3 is TGTGCCAGCAGCTTAGTCCTTGGACAGGGGACGAACACTGAAGCTTTCTTT.

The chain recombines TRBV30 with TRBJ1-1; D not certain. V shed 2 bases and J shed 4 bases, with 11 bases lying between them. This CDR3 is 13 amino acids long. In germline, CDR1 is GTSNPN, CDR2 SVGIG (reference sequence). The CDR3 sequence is CAWSSGVGTEAFF. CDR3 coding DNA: TGTGCCTGGAGTTCCGGTGTTGGCACTGAAGCTTTCTTT.

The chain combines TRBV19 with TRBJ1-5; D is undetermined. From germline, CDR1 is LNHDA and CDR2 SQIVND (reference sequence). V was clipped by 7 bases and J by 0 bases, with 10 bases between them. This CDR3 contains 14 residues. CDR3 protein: CASKETVSNQPQHF. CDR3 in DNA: TGTGCCAGTAAAGAAACAGTTAGCAATCAGCCCCAGCATTTT.

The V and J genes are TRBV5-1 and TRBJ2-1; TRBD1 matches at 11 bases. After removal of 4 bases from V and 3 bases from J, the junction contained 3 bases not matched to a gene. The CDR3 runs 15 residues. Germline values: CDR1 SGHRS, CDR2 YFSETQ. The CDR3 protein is CASSTGQGVYNEQFF. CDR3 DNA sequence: TGCGCCAGCAGCACGGGACAGGGGGTCTACAATGAGCAGTTCTTC.

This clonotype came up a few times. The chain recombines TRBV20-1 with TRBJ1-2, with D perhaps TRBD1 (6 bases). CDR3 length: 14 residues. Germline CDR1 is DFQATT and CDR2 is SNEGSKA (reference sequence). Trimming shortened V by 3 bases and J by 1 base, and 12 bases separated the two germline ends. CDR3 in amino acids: CSASGGQINYGYTF. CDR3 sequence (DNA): TGCAGTGCTAGTGGTGGACAGATTAACTATGGCTACACCTTC.

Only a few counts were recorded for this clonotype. Written as DNA, the CDR3 is TGTGCCAGCAGCCAAAATGTGGTTAACACTGAAGCTTTCTTT. This gives the protein CASSQNVVNTEAFF. J is TRBJ1-1 and V is TRBV7-9; no definite D call. Germline V gene sequence: CDR1 SEHNR, CDR2 FQNEAQ (reference sequence). The CDR3 covers 14 residues. Trimming pared 5 bases from V and 2 bases from J, leaving 12 bases between.

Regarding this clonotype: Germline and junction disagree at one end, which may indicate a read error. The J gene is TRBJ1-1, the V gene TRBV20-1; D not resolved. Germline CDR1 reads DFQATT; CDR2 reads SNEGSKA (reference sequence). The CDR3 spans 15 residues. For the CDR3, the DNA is TGCAGTGCTAGAGATTCGGGAGTCCGGCACACTGAAGCCCTCTTT. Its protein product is CSARDSGVRHTEALF.

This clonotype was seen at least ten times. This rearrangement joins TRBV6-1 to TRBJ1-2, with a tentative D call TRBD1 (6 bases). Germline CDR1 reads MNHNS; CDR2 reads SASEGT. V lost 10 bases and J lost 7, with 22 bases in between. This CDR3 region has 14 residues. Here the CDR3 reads CATIPRGPGRGYTF. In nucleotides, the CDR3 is TGTGCCACCATCCCCCGGGGGCCCGGTCGTGGCTACACCTTC.

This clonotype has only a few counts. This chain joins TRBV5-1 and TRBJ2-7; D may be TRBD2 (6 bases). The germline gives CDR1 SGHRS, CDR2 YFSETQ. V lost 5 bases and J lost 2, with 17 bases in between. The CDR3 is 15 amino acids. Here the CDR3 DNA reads TGCGCCAGCAGGTCACTAGCAAATGTACCCTACGAGCAGTACTTC. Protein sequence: CASRSLANVPYEQYF.

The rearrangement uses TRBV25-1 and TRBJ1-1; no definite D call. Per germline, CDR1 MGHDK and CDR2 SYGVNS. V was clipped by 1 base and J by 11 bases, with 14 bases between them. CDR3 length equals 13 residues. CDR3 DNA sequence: TGTGCCAGCAGTGAATTGGCACGGAGTGAGGCTTTCTTT. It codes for CASSELARSEAFF.